A single sample gave rise to the 28 T cell receptor beta chains below, sequenced in a study of cytomegalovirus exposure and HLA in healthy donors. Here immunoSEQ multiplex PCR was the method, and the copy in TCRdb shows in-frame clones only, minus some. The table has around 240,000 clones, nearly 90% seen once. The material sequenced was PBMCs. These receptors all stem from a woman under 30 in good health and CMV-seronegative.

V usage is TRBV28 and J usage is TRBJ1-5, with 7 positions matching TRBD1. The germline CDR1 and CDR2 sequences are MDHEN and SYDVKM. The CDR3 sequence is 15 residues long. Trimming at V came to 5 bases and at J to 0 bases, leaving 4 bases not matched to a gene. This chain's CDR3 is CASSPTGFSNQPQHF. In DNA form, the CDR3 reads TGTGCCAGCAGTCCGACAGGGTTTAGCAATCAGCCCCAGCATTTT.

V usage is TRBV5-1 and J usage is TRBJ2-7, with 7 bases matching TRBD1. The J segment lost 2 bases and the V segment lost 4 bases, leaving 9 bases of the junction unmatched. Per germline, CDR1 SGHRS and CDR2 YFSETQ. The CDR3 loop spans 15 amino acids. The CDR3 spells CASSREYGTAYEQYF. CDR3 DNA: TGCGCCAGCAGCCGGGAATACGGGACAGCCTACGAGCAGTACTTC.

V usage is TRBV19 and J usage is TRBJ1-1, with 8 bases that match TRBD1. With 5 bases clipped from V and 3 bases from J, the junction kept 11 bases outside the gene matches. Germline values: CDR1 LNHDA, CDR2 SQIVND (reference sequence). The CDR3 covers 16 residues. The CDR3 bases are TGTGCCAGTAGTGAACAACTAAACAGGGGGGACACTGAAGCTTTCTTT. Protein: CASSEQLNRGDTEAFF.

This rearrangement joins TRBV5-4 to TRBJ1-1; D is perhaps TRBD1 (5 bases). The CDR3 spans 15 residues. Per the germline V gene, CDR1 is SGHNT and CDR2 is YYREEE (reference sequence). V lost 0 bases and J lost 1, with 10 bases in between. DNA for the CDR3: TGTGCCAGCAGCTTGGCCGGGAGGGGGAACACTGAAGCTTTCTTT. Protein sequence: CASSLAGRGNTEAFF.

The chain recombines TRBV9 with TRBJ1-2, with 9 bases identical to TRBD1. CDR1 and CDR2 (germline): SGDLS, YYNGEE. The CDR3 sequence is 14 residues long. V was pared by 4 bases and J by 6 bases, with 7 bases of the junction left unmatched. The CDR3 sequence: CASSTRDREHGYTF. As DNA, the CDR3 is TGTGCCAGCAGCACCCGGGACAGGGAGCATGGCTACACCTTC.

This chain connects TRBV20-1 to TRBJ2-7, with D possibly being TRBD1 (5 bases). The germline CDR1 and CDR2 sequences are DFQATT and SNEGSKA (reference sequence). CDR3 length: 11 amino acids. Trimming left V 4 bases short and J 4 bases short, with 8 bases between. The CDR3 loop is CSAKQVYEQYF. The CDR3 region has the DNA TGCAGTGCTAAACAGGTATACGAGCAGTACTTC.

V is TRBV6-6 and J is TRBJ2-7, with 7 bases lining up with TRBD1. The CDR3 extends over 15 amino acids. Trimming removed 6 bases from V and 3 bases from J; junction bases left unmatched: 11. Per germline, CDR1 MNHNY and CDR2 SVGAGI (reference sequence). CDR3 bases: TGTGCCAGCAGGAGGGGGCAAGGAGATAACTACGAGCAGTACGTC. It specifies CASRRGQGDNYEQYV.

This clone was counted a single time. The chain employs TRBV29-1 and TRBJ2-3; 9 nucleotides line up with TRBD1. CDR1 is SQVTM, CDR2 ANQGSEA, per germline. This CDR3 has 15 residues. V was clipped by 2 bases and J by 7 bases; unmatched bases: 10. The CDR3, as DNA: TGCAGCGTTGAAAACGACAGGGGGGACTTGAATACGCAGTATTTT. It translates to CSVENDRGDLNTQYF.

V is TRBV2 and J is TRBJ2-5; unclear D gene. Germline V gives CDR1 SNHLY, CDR2 FYNNEI. This CDR3 has 11 residues. V lost 2 bases to trimming and J lost 5 bases, with 3 bases between them. The CDR3 loop is CASSERETQYF. DNA for the CDR3: TGTGCCAGCAGTGAACGGGAGACCCAGTACTTC.

This clone was counted only a few times. The chain uses TRBV19 and TRBJ1-5, with D perhaps TRBD1 (6 bases). The germline V gene has CDR1 LNHDA and CDR2 SQIVND (reference sequence). Deletions cut 7 bases from V and 1 base from J, with 11 bases between. This CDR3 comprises 14 residues. The CDR3 is CASTWGPSNQPQHF. In DNA, the CDR3 is TGTGCCAGTACGTGGGGGCCAAGCAATCAGCCCCAGCATTTT.

The V gene is TRBV28, the J gene TRBJ1-6, with 11 positions matching TRBD1. Germline lookup yields CDR1 MDHEN and CDR2 SYDVKM. The CDR3 sequence is 17 residues long. V dropped 2 bases and J dropped 6; count of bases not matched to a gene: 6. The CDR3 DNA reads TGTGCCAGCAGTTTAGACCTCGGGACAGGGGGTAATTCACCCCTCCACTTT. It translates to CASSLDLGTGGNSPLHF.

This sequence joins TRBV4-1 and TRBJ1-1, with a weak D call TRBD1 (6 bases). This CDR3 spans 15 amino acids. Trimming left V 4 bases short and J 2 bases short, with 14 bases between. Germline values: CDR1 MGHRA, CDR2 YSYEKL. Here the CDR3 reads CASSLRDISNTEAFF. CDR3 sequence (DNA): TGCGCCAGCAGCCTTAGGGACATTTCAAACACTGAAGCTTTCTTT.

The V gene is TRBV5-1, the J gene TRBJ2-2; no reliable D call. CDR3 length equals 14 residues. CDR1 and CDR2 from the germline V gene are SGHRS and YFSETQ. V was clipped by 3 bases and J by 2 bases, with 8 bases between them. The CDR3 DNA sequence: TGCGCCAGCAGCTCCAACACAAACACCGGGGAGCTGTTTTTT. As protein: CASSSNTNTGELFF.

The chain combines TRBV19 with TRBJ2-1; tentatively, D is TRBD1 (5 bases). The CDR3 length is 14 residues. V dropped 2 bases and J dropped 3 bases, with 8 bases sitting between them. The germline V gene has CDR1 LNHDA and CDR2 SQIVND (reference sequence). In nucleotides, the CDR3 is TGTGCCAGTAGTATAAGGGGTGACTACAATGAGCAGTTCTTC. This codes for CASSIRGDYNEQFF.

The rearrangement links TRBV27 to TRBJ1-6, with D uncertain. This CDR3 spans 15 amino acids. The germline V gene encodes CDR1 MNHEY and CDR2 SMNVEV (reference sequence). Trimming removed 4 bases at V and 3 bases at J, with 10 bases between. CDR3 region: CASSSGTNYNSPLHF. The DNA of the CDR3 is TGTGCCAGCAGTTCTGGCACAAACTATAATTCACCCCTCCACTTT.

The rearrangement joins TRBV7-9 to TRBJ1-3, with 10 bases identical to TRBD1. This CDR3 has 17 amino acids. Germline V gene lookup returns CDR1 SEHNR and CDR2 FQNEAQ (reference sequence). V lost 5 bases and J lost 3; bases outside the gene matches: 10. CDR3 coding DNA: TGTGCCAGCAGCGCAGACAGGGGGCAGTCGTTTGGAAACACCATATATTTT. This sequence encodes CASSADRGQSFGNTIYF. Looking up the rest from reference TRBV7-9 and TRBJ1-3 gives the full variable domain: DTGVSQNPRHKITKRGQNVTFRCDPISEHNRLYWYRQTLGQGPEFLTYFQNEAQLEKSRLLSDRFSAERPKGSFSTLEIQRTEQGDSAMYLCASSADRGQSFGNTIYFGEGSWLTVV.

V usage is TRBV28 and J usage is TRBJ1-5; D not certain. Germline V lookup: CDR1 MDHEN, CDR2 SYDVKM. V dropped 6 bases and J dropped 2 bases, with 11 bases sitting between them. The CDR3 consists of 14 residues. CDR3 amino acids: CASSRGKRNQPQHF. The CDR3 DNA reads as TGTGCCAGCAGCAGAGGGAAACGCAATCAGCCCCAGCATTTT. The complete variable domain, with remaining parts taken from reference TRBV28 and TRBJ1-5, reads DVKVTQSSRYLVKRTGEKVFLECVQDMDHENMFWYRQDPGLGLRLIYFSYDVKMKEKGDIPEGYSVSREKKERFSLILESASTNQTSMYLCASSRGKRNQPQHFGDGTRLSIL.

This chain links TRBV2 with TRBJ2-1; TRBD1 might be the D (6 bases). This CDR3 is 13 amino acids long. Trimming left V 6 bases short and J 2 bases short, with 8 bases between. CDR1 is SNHLY, CDR2 FYNNEI, per germline. This CDR3 reads CASSGTTYNEQFF. Here the CDR3 DNA reads TGTGCCAGCAGCGGGACAACCTACAATGAGCAGTTCTTC.

This clone came up once. The chain is built from TRBV7-9 and TRBJ2-1; possible D gene TRBD1, 6 bases. V dropped 7 bases and J dropped 3 bases, with 13 bases sitting between them. CDR3 size: 14 residues. From germline, CDR1 is SEHNR and CDR2 FQNEAQ (reference sequence). As DNA, the CDR3 is TGTGCCAGCAACCTAGGGGGTAGCTACAATGAGCAGTTCTTC. Its translation is CASNLGGSYNEQFF.

V is TRBV9 and J is TRBJ1-5; 7 bases line up with TRBD1. J gave up 8 bases and V 0 bases, and 8 bases lay outside the gene matches. CDR1 and CDR2 (germline): SGDLS, YYNGEE. The CDR3 length is 15 residues. CDR3 DNA sequence: TGTGCCAGCAGCGTAGCCCAAGATCAGGGGGAGCCCCAGCATTTT. Translating it yields CASSVAQDQGEPQHF.

The V gene is TRBV27, the J gene TRBJ2-3; 7 bases fit TRBD2. The CDR3 has 15 amino acids. Germline V gives CDR1 MNHEY, CDR2 SMNVEV (reference sequence). J lost 4 bases, V lost 4 bases, and 8 bases had no gene match. CDR3 nucleotide sequence: TGTGCCAGCAGTTCCACCGGACTAGTGGCAGATACGCAGTATTTT. Protein: CASSSTGLVADTQYF.

The chain couples TRBV5-4 to TRBJ2-7, with TRBD1 matching over 7 bases. Per germline, CDR1 SGHNT and CDR2 YYREEE (reference sequence). CDR3 size: 12 residues. The trim removed 7 bases at V and 2 bases at J, leaving 3 bases unmatched. CDR3 amino acids: CASGTEAYEQYF. CDR3 nucleotides: TGTGCCAGCGGGACAGAAGCCTACGAGCAGTACTTC.

On this clone itself: The same CDR3 is also encoded by other DNA sequences in this sample. V is TRBV6-5 and J is TRBJ1-1; TRBD1 aligns across 8 bases. This CDR3 has 13 amino acids. Germline V CDR1 and CDR2: MNHEY, SVGAGI. V trimming: 4 bases; J trimming: 4 bases; junction bases outside the gene matches: 2. The CDR3 loop is CASSLTGGTEAFF. The CDR3 DNA is TGTGCCAGCAGTTTAACAGGGGGCACTGAAGCTTTCTTT.

V is TRBV4-1 and J is TRBJ1-2; TRBD1 matches at 7 bases. The CDR3 has 15 residues. Germline loops: CDR1 MGHRA, CDR2 YSYEKL. Trimming took 4 bases from V and 0 from J; bases not matched to a gene: 5. The CDR3 loop reads CASSLTGDTNYGYTF. The CDR3 bases are TGCGCCAGCAGCCTCACAGGGGATACTAACTATGGCTACACCTTC.

The J gene is TRBJ2-7, the V gene TRBV27, with D perhaps matching TRBD1 (6 bases). There are 14 residues in the CDR3. The V and J ends lost 5 bases and 5 bases respectively, with 16 bases between them. CDR1 is MNHEY, CDR2 SMNVEV, per germline (reference sequence). The CDR3 DNA reads TGTGCCAGCAGTCCCGGGACACCTTTTCACGAGCAGTACTTC. This gives the protein CASSPGTPFHEQYF.

The rearrangement joins TRBV28 to TRBJ1-3; D might be TRBD1 (6 bases). The CDR3 sequence is 18 residues long. The V gene lost 4 bases and the J gene lost 3 bases, with 22 bases spanning the gap. Germline lookup yields CDR1 MDHEN and CDR2 SYDVKM. The CDR3 nucleotides are TGTGCCAGCAGTTCGAGACGGACAGCCATATACGGTGGAAACACCATATATTTT. Translated, it gives CASSSRRTAIYGGNTIYF.

This clone was found a few times. V and J are TRBV18 and TRBJ1-3; D is perhaps TRBD1 (6 bases). The CDR3 totals 17 residues. Germline loops: CDR1 KGHSH, CDR2 LQKENI. Trimming took off 5 bases at V and 0 bases at J, with 17 bases between the two ends. Here the CDR3 DNA reads TGTGCCAGCTCATCGCAAAGACTCAGGGGCTCTGGAAACACCATATATTTT. Translated, it gives CASSSQRLRGSGNTIYF.

The genes are TRBV29-1 and TRBJ2-7; the match to TRBD2 covers 9 bases. Germline V lookup: CDR1 SQVTM, CDR2 ANQGSEA. Losses at the gene ends were 4 bases for V and 2 bases for J; bases not matched to a gene: 6. This CDR3 region has 14 residues. CDR3 protein: CSVGPQRGAYEQYF. The CDR3 region has the DNA TGCAGCGTTGGTCCCCAGCGGGGGGCCTACGAGCAGTACTTC.